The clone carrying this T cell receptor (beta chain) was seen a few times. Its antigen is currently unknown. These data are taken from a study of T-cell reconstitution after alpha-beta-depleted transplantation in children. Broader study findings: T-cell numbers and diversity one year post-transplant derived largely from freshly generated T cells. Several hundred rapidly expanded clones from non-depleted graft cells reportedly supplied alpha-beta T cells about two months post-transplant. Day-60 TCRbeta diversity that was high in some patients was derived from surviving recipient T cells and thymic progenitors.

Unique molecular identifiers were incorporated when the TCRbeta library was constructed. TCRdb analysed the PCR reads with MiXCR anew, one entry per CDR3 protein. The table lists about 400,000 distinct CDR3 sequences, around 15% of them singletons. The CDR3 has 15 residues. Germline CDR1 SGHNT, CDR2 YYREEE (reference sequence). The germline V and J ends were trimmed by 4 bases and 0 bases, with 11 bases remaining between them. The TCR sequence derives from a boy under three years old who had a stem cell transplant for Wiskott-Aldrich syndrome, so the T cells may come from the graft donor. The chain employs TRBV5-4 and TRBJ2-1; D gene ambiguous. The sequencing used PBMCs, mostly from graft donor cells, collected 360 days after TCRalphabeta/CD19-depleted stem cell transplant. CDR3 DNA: TGTGCCAGCAGCCGTCGTGGAAGCTCCTACAATGAGCAGTTCTTC. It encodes CASSRRGSSYNEQFF.